Below, 14 T cell receptor beta chains from the same sample are listed, as sequenced in a study of Graves' ophthalmopathy and Graves' hyperthyroidism. Amplified material comprised TCR beta CDR3 regions derived from RNA transcripts. The library came from an HTBI-primed first-round RT-PCR and a second-round multiplex PCR. Via MiXCR, TCRdb re-called the multiplex PCR reads, giving one row per CDR3 protein. The sample contains 600,000 to 950,000 distinct CDR3 sequences, 40% of which appear only once. Sequenced material: peripheral blood. The receptors here all came from an adult man with Graves' ophthalmopathy.

Worth noting for this clonotype: The junction and the germline gene differ at one end; a read error may be behind it. This sequence joins TRBV20-1 and TRBJ2-7; 9 positions match TRBD1. The V gene's germline CDR1 is DFQATT and CDR2 SNEGSKA (reference sequence). CDR3 size: 12 residues. In DNA, the CDR3 is TGCAGTGCGCAACCGCGGACAGGGGCAAAAGCTTTC. Translating it yields CSAQPRTGAKAF.

In the case of this clonotype: A much larger clone lies a single base off, so this may be a read error. The conserved final phenylalanine or tryptophan is absent from the CDR3, which likely points to a read error. The chain uses TRBV11-1 and TRBJ1-1; D gene ambiguous. The V and J ends lost 0 bases and 7 bases respectively, with 9 bases between them. The CDR3 sequence is 13 residues long. Germline values: CDR1 SGHAT, CDR2 FQDESV (reference sequence). CDR3 protein: CASSLAVGSEAFL. The CDR3 DNA follows: TGTGCCAGCAGCTTAGCGGTCGGAAGTGAAGCTTTCTTA.

This chain joins TRBV10-3 and TRBJ1-2; TRBD1 matches 7 bases. After removal of 10 bases from V and 4 bases from J, the junction contained 6 bases not matched to a gene. The germline V gene has CDR1 ENHRY and CDR2 SYGVKD. There are 12 residues in the CDR3. The CDR3 region has the DNA TGTGCCAGCGCGTCAGGGGGCTATGGCTACACCTTC. Translation gives CASASGGYGYTF.

The chain recombines TRBV9 with TRBJ1-5; D gene uncertain. This CDR3 has 15 residues. Germline values: CDR1 SGDLS, CDR2 YYNGEE. With 4 bases removed from V and 3 bases from J, the gap between germline ends came to 14 bases. CDR3 in amino acids: CASSLDPDHNQPQHF. In nucleotides, the CDR3 is TGTGCCAGCAGCCTTGACCCGGACCACAATCAGCCCCAGCATTTT.

The V and J genes are TRBV5-6 and TRBJ2-7; 7 bases match TRBD1. The germline CDR1 and CDR2 sequences are SGHDT and YYEEEE. The trim removed 3 bases at V and 3 bases at J, leaving 6 bases unmatched. This CDR3 has 14 amino acids. The CDR3 reads CASSWGDRVYEQYF. In DNA form, the CDR3 reads TGTGCCAGCAGCTGGGGCGACAGGGTCTACGAGCAGTACTTC.

This clonotype was counted many times. The chain joins TRBV15 to TRBJ2-7; 8 nucleotides agree with TRBD2. The CDR3 is 16 amino acids. Germline CDR1 LNHNV, CDR2 YYDKDF (reference sequence). V dropped 0 bases and J dropped 8; count of bases not matched to a gene: 12. The CDR3 region has the DNA TGTGCCACCAGCAGAGATGGGCCGGGGACTAGTCTACAGCAGTACTTC. Encoded protein: CATSRDGPGTSLQQYF.

The sample holds many counts of this clonotype. The V call is TRBV29-1, the J call TRBJ1-4; the D is unclear. The ends were cut back, 2 bases at V and 8 bases at J, with 6 bases in the middle. This CDR3 region has 11 residues. The germline V gene has CDR1 SQVTM and CDR2 ANQGSEA. CDR3 sequence reads: CSVELFEKLFF. The CDR3 region has the DNA TGCAGCGTTGAACTGTTCGAAAAACTGTTTTTT.

The table lists this clonotype with a few counts. V usage is TRBV14 and J usage is TRBJ2-7; D gene uncertain. V was shortened by 11 bases and J by 5 bases, with 13 bases between the two germline ends. The CDR3 sequence is 11 residues long. From germline, CDR1 is SGHDN and CDR2 FVKESK. Here the CDR3 DNA reads TGTGCCGGTTTTCTGTTGAACGAGCAGTACTTC. It is translated as CAGFLLNEQYF.

About this clonotype: One end of the junction varies from germline; a read error may be responsible. V gene TRBV29-1 combines with J gene TRBJ1-1; D is ambiguous. The CDR3 runs 10 residues. Germline lookup yields CDR1 SQVTM and CDR2 ANQGSEA. The CDR3 spells CAWSPTEAFF. The CDR3, as DNA: TGTGCCTGGAGCCCAACTGAAGCTTTCTTT.

The chain combines TRBV4-3 with TRBJ2-7; D is unresolved. The V end lost 0 bases, the J end lost 6 bases, and 12 bases lay between the germline ends. The length of the CDR3 is 14 residues. Germline CDR1 and CDR2: LGHNA and YSLEER. CDR3 coding DNA: TGCGCCAGCAGCCAAGAGGCTAGTCAGCGCGAGCAGTACTTC. Amino acid sequence: CASSQEASQREQYF.

This clonotype was seen only once. This chain uses TRBV25-1 with TRBJ1-2; 11 bases line up with TRBD1. V gave up 4 bases and J gave up 0 bases; unmatched junction bases: 4. CDR1 is MGHDK, CDR2 SYGVNS, per germline. The CDR3 has 16 amino acids. The CDR3 loop is CASSAGDRGANYGYTF. The CDR3 DNA follows: TGTGCCAGCAGTGCTGGGGACAGGGGGGCTAACTATGGCTACACCTTC.

This clonotype was found a few times. The rearrangement links TRBV7-9 to TRBJ2-5; 8 bases are shared with TRBD1. Trimming cost V 3 bases and J 11 bases; bases outside gene matches: 2. The CDR3 consists of 11 residues. Germline CDR1 SEHNR, CDR2 FQNEAQ (reference sequence). CDR3 sequence reads: CASSLQGAQYF. In DNA, the CDR3 is TGTGCCAGCAGCTTGCAGGGGGCACAGTACTTC.

The CDR3 loop is CASSLGSARNTGELFF. CDR3 nucleotides: TGTGCCAGCAGCTTGGGAAGCGCGAGGAACACCGGGGAGCTGTTTTTT. The chain joins TRBV5-5 to TRBJ2-2; D not certain. V was cut by 0 bases and J by 1 base, with 10 bases left in between. Germline CDR1 SGHKS, CDR2 YYEKEE (reference sequence). The CDR3 contains 16 residues.

V and J are TRBV7-9 and TRBJ2-2; tentative D call: TRBD2 (6 bases). Germline V CDR1 and CDR2: SEHNR, FQNEAQ (reference sequence). V was cut by 6 bases and J by 3 bases, with 14 bases left in between. The CDR3 sequence is 15 residues long. CDR3 nucleotide sequence: TGTGCCAGCAGTCGAGCTGGAGGGGACACCGGGGAGCTGTTTTTT. As protein: CASSRAGGDTGELFF.